This T cell receptor (beta chain) was observed in a study of glioma-infiltrating T cells. Study-wide points: Very few CDR3 sequences were shared between tissue and blood. Non-neoplastic patients had below-expected tissue-blood divergence, while all gliomas exceeded expectation.

The V segment lost 1 base and the J segment 6 bases; nucleotides outside the gene matches: 14. The CDR3 extends over 18 amino acids. Germline V gives CDR1 LGHNA, CDR2 YNFKEQ. Amplification of TCR alpha and beta CDR3 regions from RNA used iRepertoire nested multiplex PCR. Via MiXCR, TCRdb re-called the multiplex PCR reads, giving one row per CDR3 protein. The sample carries around 20,000 distinct CDR3 sequences, roughly 25% recorded once. Comment on this clonotype: Its antigen is not identified.

The gene calls are TRBV4-2 and TRBJ2-1; 8 bases align to TRBD1. Sample: glioma tissue, nonneoplastic brain tissue, or PBMCs (not recorded which). This clonotype originated in a human donor with low-grade glioma or glioblastoma, undergoing nonglioma brain surgery, or in good health (not recorded which). CDR3 loop: CASSQAISGGFAFNEQFF. Written as DNA, the CDR3 is TGTGCCAGCAGCCAAGCGATTTCAGGGGGCTTCGCCTTCAATGAGCAGTTCTTC.